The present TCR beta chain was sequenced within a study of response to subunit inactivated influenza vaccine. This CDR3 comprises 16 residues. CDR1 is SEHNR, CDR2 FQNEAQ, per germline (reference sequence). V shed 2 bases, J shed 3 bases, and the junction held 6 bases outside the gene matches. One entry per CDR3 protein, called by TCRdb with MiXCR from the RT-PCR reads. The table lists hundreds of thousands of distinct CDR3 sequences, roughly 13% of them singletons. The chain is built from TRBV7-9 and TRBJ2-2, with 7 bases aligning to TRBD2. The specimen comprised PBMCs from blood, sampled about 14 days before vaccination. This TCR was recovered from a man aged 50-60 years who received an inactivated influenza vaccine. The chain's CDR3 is CASSLRSGGDTGELFF. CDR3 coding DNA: TGTGCCAGCAGCTTACGGTCGGGAGGTGACACCGGGGAGCTGTTTTTT. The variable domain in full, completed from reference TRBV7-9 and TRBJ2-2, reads DTGVSQNPRHKITKRGQNVTFRCDPISEHNRLYWYRQTLGQGPEFLTYFQNEAQLEKSRLLSDRFSAERPKGSFSTLEIQRTEQGDSAMYLCASSLRSGGDTGELFFGEGSRLTVL.